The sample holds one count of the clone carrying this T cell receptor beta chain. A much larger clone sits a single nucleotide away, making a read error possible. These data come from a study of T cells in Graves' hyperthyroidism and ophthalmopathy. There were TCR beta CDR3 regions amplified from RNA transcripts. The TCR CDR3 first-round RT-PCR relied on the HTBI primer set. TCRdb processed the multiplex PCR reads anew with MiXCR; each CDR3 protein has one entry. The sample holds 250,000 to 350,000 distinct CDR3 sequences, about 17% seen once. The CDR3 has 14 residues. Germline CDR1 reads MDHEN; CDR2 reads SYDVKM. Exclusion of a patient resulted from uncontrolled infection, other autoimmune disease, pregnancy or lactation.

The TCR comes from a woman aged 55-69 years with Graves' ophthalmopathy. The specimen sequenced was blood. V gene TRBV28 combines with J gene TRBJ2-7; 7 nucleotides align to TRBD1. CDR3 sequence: CPSGGTVYSYEQYF. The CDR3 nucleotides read TGTCCCAGCGGTGGGACAGTTTACTCCTACGAGCAGTACTTC. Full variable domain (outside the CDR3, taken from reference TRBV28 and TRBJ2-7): DVKVTQSSRYLVKRTGEKVFLECVQDMDHENMFWYRQDPGLGLRLIYFSYDVKMKEKGDIPEGYSVSREKKERFSLILESASTNQTSMYLCPSGGTVYSYEQYFGPGTRLTVT.